This TCR beta chain emerged from a study of blood T cell repertoires in COVID-19 (dated by TCRdb to 2019 to 2021). Describing the broader study: The collaborator samples originated in the United States, Italy and Spain and spanned the acute and convalescent phases of COVID-19. The material from the prospective study consisted of cDNA or gDNA derived from T cells, B-cell-depleted T cells, or PBMCs. The dataset comprised deeply sampled blood TCRbeta repertoires from subjects exposed to, actively infected with, or recovered from COVID-19. The repertoires were made available in a free public database intended to serve as a resource for research on the immune response to SARS-CoV-2. Samples came from the ongoing ImmuneRACE study (first 160 participants) plus 1,254 subjects from 6 global collaborators. Sample metadata almost always included a de-identified subject ID, COVID-19 status, age in years and sex. HLA class I and class II types, where available, came from metadata supplied by the sample provider rather than from assay-based typing.

Broad study findings and their caveats: The amount of clinical and demographic metadata varied by source and participant and was provided uncurated.

TCRbeta CDR3 regions were amplified from genomic DNA using the immunoSEQ Assay, a bias-controlled multiplex PCR. Per the original workflow: Within the assay, amplification of reference gene primers was used to estimate how many nucleated cells each sample contained. To quantify the absolute abundance of each unique TCRbeta CDR3 rearrangement, sequence reads were collapsed and filtered. For each sample, productive Simpson clonality was calculated as the square root of Simpson's diversity index over productive rearrangements. TCRdb stores this immuneACCESS table with in-frame sequences only. Part of the clones is absent; in the studies checked, under half of the shortfall reflects unresolved V genes, and no reason is known for the rest. V, J and clone size were drawn from that table, and D and trimming were deduced from the DNA. For this sample there are about 430,000 clones; roughly 88% appear just once. About 1.5% of the sample is in the top ten clones.

There are 14 amino acids in the CDR3, from cysteine to phenylalanine inclusive. Of the read, only the CDR3 DNA is kept; its 42 bases are in frame from base 1. For this chain, trimming is 3 bases at the V end and 7 bases at the J end, and the number of junction bases without a gene match is 3. Via the germline V gene, CDR1 is KGHSH and CDR2 LQKENI. Participants in the prospective study were enrolled through a virtual design, were aged about 18 to 100 years, and lived in roughly 25 United States geographic areas. Cohort assignment in the prospective study relied on participant-reported clinical history from a screening survey and a study questionnaire. Exposed participants had been in contact with someone with a PCR-confirmed or clinician-diagnosed COVID-19 case within 2 weeks of study entry. In the prospective study, mobile phlebotomists collected whole blood, serum and a nasopharyngeal or oropharyngeal swab from each participant. Prospective study participants could optionally give additional blood draws and questionnaires over an approximately 2-month period. Blood samples from the prospective study were shipped frozen or at room temperature prior to DNA extraction.

Details on this clone: This receptor's antigen is unknown. Qualities for individual bases were not recorded, and no much larger clone is one base off. In the same sample, other DNA sequences code for this CDR3.

The chain employs TRBV18 and TRBJ1-4, and 9 bases in between align with TRBD1. Sequenced: PBMCs or T cells enriched from blood (not recorded which). The TCR originated in a young woman who had been exposed to COVID-19. The DNA is as follows: TGTGCCAGCTCACCGGGACAGGGTGGTGAAAAACTGTTTTTT. This is translated as CASSPGQGGEKLFF. Joined to the reference TRBV18 and TRBJ1-4 proteins, this CDR3 gives the full variable domain: NAGVMQNPRHLVRRRGQEARLRCSPMKGHSHVYWYRQLPEEGLKFMVYLQKENIIDESGMPKERFSAEFPKEGPSILRIQQVVRGDSAAYFCASSPGQGGEKLFFGSGTQLSVL.